Presented here are 27 T cell receptor beta chains from one specimen sequenced in a study of T cells after yellow fever vaccination. MiXCR, applied by TCRdb to the 5' RACE reads, yields one record per CDR3 protein. The sample carries under 50,000 distinct CDR3 sequences, 6% to 7% recorded once. Here the sequenced sample was PBMCs, either bulk or a sorted T-cell subset (CD4+, CD8+, memory, or dextramer-sorted; not recorded which), taken 45 days after the yellow fever booster vaccination. The source is a man aged 30 to 45 who received the YFV17D yellow fever vaccine.

This clonotype occurred many times. The rearrangement uses TRBV3-1 and TRBJ1-5, with a weak D call TRBD1 (5 bases). Trimming removed 0 bases from V and 12 bases from J, with 12 bases in between. The CDR3 spans 13 residues. Per the germline V gene, CDR1 is LGHDT and CDR2 is YNNKEL (reference sequence). In DNA, the CDR3 is TGTGCCAGCAGCCAAGAGGGGGGGAGACGCCAGCATTTT. Translated, it gives CASSQEGGRRQHF.

This clonotype has a handful of counts. The chain uses TRBV19 and TRBJ2-2, with D possibly TRBD2 on 6 matching bases. The CDR3 covers 16 residues. Trimming pared 10 bases from V and 0 bases from J, leaving 18 bases between. Germline V gene sequence: CDR1 LNHDA, CDR2 SQIVND (reference sequence). The CDR3 DNA reads as TGTGCCACTAAAGGGACTCCGGGAGCGAACACCGGGGAGCTGTTTTTT. As protein: CATKGTPGANTGELFF.

In this sample, this clonotype is medium-sized. The chain joins TRBV6-1 to TRBJ1-5, with D tentatively TRBD1 (6 bases). This CDR3 region has 18 residues. Germline V lookup: CDR1 MNHNS, CDR2 SASEGT. V dropped 4 bases and J dropped 0 bases, with 19 bases sitting between them. The CDR3 loop is CASSGGGRNYNSNQPQHF. CDR3 in DNA: TGTGCCAGCAGTGGGGGGGGGCGAAATTATAATAGCAATCAGCCCCAGCATTTT.

This clonotype was counted ten times or more. This chain uses TRBV24-1 with TRBJ2-3; no clear D gene. The ends were cut back, 0 bases at V and 6 bases at J, with 9 bases in the middle. CDR1 and CDR2 (germline): KGHDR, SFDVKD. This CDR3 comprises 14 residues. In DNA form, the CDR3 reads TGTGCCACCAGTGATTTGGGTAGTGGCGATACGCAGTATTTT. Encoded protein: CATSDLGSGDTQYF.

In its sample, this clonotype was seen many times. The chain links TRBV2 to TRBJ2-3; unclear D gene. V lost 3 bases and J 9 bases, leaving 10 bases between the germline ends. Germline assignment: CDR1 SNHLY and CDR2 FYNNEI. This CDR3 contains 12 residues. The CDR3, as DNA: TGTGCCAGCAGTGACATGGACCCGACGCAGTATTTT. Encoded protein: CASSDMDPTQYF. Combining the CDR3 with reference TRBV2 and TRBJ2-3 gives the whole variable domain EPEVTQTPSHQVTQMGQEVILRCVPISNHLYFYWYRQILGQKVEFLVSFYNNEISEKSEIFDDQFSVERPDGSNFTLKIRSTKLEDSAMYFCASSDMDPTQYFGPGTRLTVL.

V gene TRBV18 combines with J gene TRBJ1-2; D ambiguous. The germline V and J ends were trimmed by 5 bases and 8 bases, with 15 bases remaining between them. Germline CDR1 KGHSH, CDR2 LQKENI. This CDR3 contains 13 residues. The CDR3 protein is CASSEGMYSGYTF. The CDR3 DNA is TGTGCCAGCTCAGAAGGGATGTATAGCGGCTACACCTTC.

This clonotype was detected ten times or more. The V gene is TRBV24-1, the J gene TRBJ2-5; 10 bases are shared with TRBD1. Germline loops: CDR1 KGHDR, CDR2 SFDVKD. The CDR3 loop spans 15 amino acids. Unmatched junction bases numbered 5, after V lost 3 bases and J lost 5 bases. CDR3 bases: TGTGCCACCAGTGATGACAGGGGGCGCGTGGAGACCCAGTACTTC. Encoded protein: CATSDDRGRVETQYF.

This clonotype was found a few times. V is TRBV6-1 and J is TRBJ2-2; D may correspond to TRBD1 or TRBD2 (5 bases each). The germline V and J ends were trimmed by 6 bases and 0 bases, with 14 bases remaining between them. Germline V gene lookup returns CDR1 MNHNS and CDR2 SASEGT. The CDR3 totals 16 residues. CDR3 DNA: TGTGCCAGCAGAGAGGGGCAGAACGCGAACACCGGGGAGCTGTTTTTT. Its translation: CASREGQNANTGELFF.

The sample holds a few counts of this clonotype. The junction and the germline gene differ at one end; a read error may be behind it. The chain carries TRBV7-2 and TRBJ2-1; TRBD2 is a possible D gene (6 bases). This CDR3 contains 12 residues. The germline CDR1 and CDR2 sequences are SGHTA and FQGNSA. Here the CDR3 reads CASSRAGGKCSF. Here the CDR3 DNA reads TGTGCCAGCAGCCGGGCTGGCGGGAAATGCTCCTTC.

The chain couples TRBV7-2 to TRBJ2-7; TRBD2 agrees at 15 bases. The germline CDR1 and CDR2 sequences are SGHTA and FQGNSA. V shed 5 bases, J shed 7 bases, and the junction held 6 bases outside the gene matches. The CDR3 is 15 residues long. CDR3 protein: CASSPPGLAGGEQYF. Here the CDR3 DNA reads TGTGCCAGCAGCCCGCCGGGACTAGCGGGAGGAGAGCAGTACTTC.

A remark on this clonotype: This may be a read error, as it is one base from a much larger clone. The J gene is TRBJ2-3, the V gene TRBV19; D ambiguous. Germline CDR1 is LNHDA and CDR2 is SQIVND (reference sequence). The CDR3 covers 13 residues. The CDR3 spells CASSIVGSDTQCF. The CDR3 DNA follows: TGTGCCAGTAGTATAGTGGGGTCAGATACGCAGTGTTTT.

This clonotype was seen only a few times. V usage is TRBV6-2 or TRBV6-3 and J usage is TRBJ2-7; 11 positions match TRBD2. This CDR3 region has 15 residues. Trimming took 6 bases from V and 3 from J; bases not matched to a gene: 7. The germline V gene encodes CDR1 MNHEY and CDR2 SVGEGT. The CDR3 spells CASSQPGLAVYEQYF. The CDR3 DNA is TGTGCCAGCAGCCAACCGGGACTAGCGGTCTACGAGCAGTACTTC.

The table lists this clonotype with many counts. The chain uses TRBV6-5 and TRBJ2-3; a weak D match, TRBD2 (5 bases). The V end lost 4 bases, the J end lost 6 bases, and 5 bases lay between the germline ends. Germline CDR1 reads MNHEY; CDR2 reads SVGAGI. The CDR3 extends over 11 amino acids. The CDR3 DNA is TGTGCCAGCAGTTGGGAGGATACGCAGTATTTT. The encoded protein is CASSWEDTQYF.

In this sample, this clonotype turned up many times. The CDR3 spells CASSEGGGAFLAQYF. The CDR3 DNA reads TGTGCCAGCAGTGAAGGCGGCGGAGCGTTTTTAGCCCAGTACTTC. The rearrangement links TRBV25-1 to TRBJ2-5; D not certain. V dropped 2 bases and J dropped 9 bases, with 19 bases sitting between them. From germline, CDR1 is MGHDK and CDR2 SYGVNS. CDR3 length: 15 residues.

This clonotype was seen more than once but under ten times. CDR3 loop: CSARLAGAKIYNEQFF. The CDR3 DNA is TGCAGTGCTAGACTAGCGGGAGCTAAAATCTACAATGAGCAGTTCTTC. The J gene is TRBJ2-1, the V gene TRBV20-1, with 10 bases matching TRBD2. V shed 2 bases, J shed 3 bases, and the junction held 7 bases outside the gene matches. The CDR3 sequence is 16 residues long. The germline CDR1 and CDR2 sequences are DFQATT and SNEGSKA (reference sequence).

In regard to this clonotype: A much larger clone lies one base from this, so it may be a read error. The rearrangement uses TRBV3-1 and TRBJ1-3; D ambiguous. The germline V gene has CDR1 LGHDT and CDR2 YNNKEL (reference sequence). The CDR3 length is 17 residues. CDR3 loop: CACSQVARRSSGNTIYF. The CDR3 coding sequence is TGTGCCTGCAGCCAAGTTGCTCGGCGAAGTTCTGGAAACACCATATATTTT.

This clonotype was observed many times. The rearrangement uses TRBV14 and TRBJ2-7, with 7 positions matching TRBD1. Trimming removed 8 bases from V and 4 bases from J; junction bases left unmatched: 8. The CDR3 has 13 amino acids. CDR1 SGHDN and CDR2 FVKESK come from the germline V gene. CDR3 in amino acids: CASRQGFTYEQYF. CDR3 DNA sequence: TGTGCCAGCCGACAGGGTTTCACGTACGAGCAGTACTTC.

This clonotype occurred many times. This chain links TRBV10-3 with TRBJ2-5, with D unclear. The CDR3 consists of 11 residues. In germline, CDR1 is ENHRY, CDR2 SYGVKD. Trimming stripped 8 bases from V and 3 bases from J, with 7 bases between. The CDR3 DNA follows: TGTGCCATCGGAAGGGAAGAGACCCAGTACTTC. It encodes CAIGREETQYF.

This clonotype was detected many times. The chain uses TRBV20-1 and TRBJ2-6; weak D call: TRBD1 (5 bases). CDR3 length: 13 amino acids. Germline V lookup: CDR1 DFQATT, CDR2 SNEGSKA (reference sequence). The V end was cut by 4 bases, the J end by 2 bases, with 6 bases between. The DNA of the CDR3 is TGCAGTGCTACAGGGCCTGGGGCCAACGTCCTGACTTTC. Its protein product is CSATGPGANVLTF.

This clonotype was counted ten times or more. This sequence joins TRBV20-1 and TRBJ2-7, with 7 bases fitting TRBD2. The CDR3 has 12 amino acids. Germline CDR1 and CDR2: DFQATT and SNEGSKA (reference sequence). V gave up 6 bases and J gave up 2 bases; unmatched junction bases: 4. The CDR3 coding sequence is TGCAGTGCAGTAGCGGGCGCCTACGAGCAGTACTTC. Translation gives CSAVAGAYEQYF.

J is TRBJ2-5 and V is TRBV5-6; D not resolved. V gave up 0 bases and J gave up 2 bases, with 5 bases separating them. The CDR3 is 13 residues long. In germline, CDR1 is SGHDT, CDR2 YYEEEE. CDR3 sequence (DNA): TGTGCCAGCAGCTTGGCGAGTCAAGAGACCCAGTACTTC. Protein sequence: CASSLASQETQYF.

This clonotype was seen more than once but under ten times. This chain links TRBV12-3 or TRBV12-4 with TRBJ2-1; TRBD2 agrees at 9 bases. This CDR3 is built from 15 residues. J was trimmed by 9 bases and V by 7 bases; bases with no gene match: 13. CDR3 residues: CASTGGLASLSEQFF. The CDR3, as DNA: TGTGCCAGCACCGGGGGACTAGCAAGCCTAAGTGAGCAGTTCTTC.

This clonotype was picked up many times. The chain combines TRBV12-3 or TRBV12-4 with TRBJ1-1; D not resolved. V dropped 0 bases and J dropped 6 bases, with 8 bases sitting between them. The CDR3 extends over 13 amino acids. This chain's CDR3 is CASSLAPLAEAFF. The DNA for the CDR3 is TGTGCCAGCAGTTTAGCTCCCCTCGCTGAAGCTTTCTTT.

The chain employs TRBV20-1 and TRBJ2-1; the D gene is possibly TRBD2 (5 bases). CDR1 and CDR2 (germline): DFQATT, SNEGSKA (reference sequence). The CDR3 loop spans 13 amino acids. CDR3: CSVGNLSYNEQFF. The CDR3 nucleotides are TGCAGCGTCGGGAACCTCTCCTACAATGAGCAGTTCTTC.

In this sample, this clonotype turned up a few times. This chain links TRBV6-2 or TRBV6-3 with TRBJ2-5, with D possibly matching TRBD2 (6 bases). This CDR3 contains 15 residues. CDR1 MNHEY and CDR2 SVGEGT come from the germline V gene. The V gene lost 0 bases and the J gene lost 4 bases, with 12 bases spanning the gap. CDR3 sequence reads: CASSYSRVRGETQYF. CDR3 bases: TGTGCCAGCAGTTACTCGAGGGTGCGGGGAGAGACCCAGTACTTC.

CDR3 amino acids: CAIKAENTEAFF. As DNA, the CDR3 is TGTGCCATCAAAGCAGAGAACACTGAAGCTTTCTTT. This chain uses TRBV10-3 with TRBJ1-1; no definite D call. CDR1 and CDR2 (germline): ENHRY, SYGVKD. CDR3 length: 12 residues. With 7 bases removed from V and 1 base from J, the gap between germline ends came to 7 bases.

The sample holds many counts of this clonotype. The chain carries TRBV19 and TRBJ1-5; 8 bases align to TRBD1. The CDR3 sequence is 14 residues long. The V gene's germline CDR1 is LNHDA and CDR2 SQIVND (reference sequence). J was trimmed by 7 bases and V by 2 bases; bases with no gene match: 4. The CDR3 protein is CASSITGGVQPQHF. CDR3 DNA sequence: TGTGCCAGTAGTATAACAGGGGGGGTGCAGCCCCAGCATTTT.